Listed below are T cell receptor beta chains from one sample, sequenced in a study of control samples from healthy donors and cancer patients. Sequenced by immunoSEQ multiplex PCR; TCRdb stores in-frame clones only, minus some. The table has 130,000 to 150,000 clones, around 94% seen once. Input material: PBMCs. Receptors were obtained from a man between 60 and 75 years old with colorectal cancer. Each CDR3 is given with its conserved first and last residue. A D gene is named only where the DNA matches it firmly. Clone size, where shown, is once, few, many, or a class for clones that have expanded.

TRBJ1-5 | TRBV19 | - | - | TGTGCCAGTAGCGTCGGCAGGAACAATCAGCCCCAGCATTTT | CASSVGRNNQPQHF
TRBJ1-2 | TRBV5-4 | - | - | TGTGCCAGCAGCGTCCCGTCGCGCAGGGGTGACTATGGCTACACCTTC | CASSVPSRRGDYGYTF
TRBJ2-5 | TRBV9 | - | TRBD2 | TGTGCCAGCAGCGGGCAAGCGGGGAAAGAGACCCAGTACTTC | CASSGQAGKETQYF
TRBJ2-7 | TRBV2 | - | - | TGTGCCAGCAGCGCCAACGGCGGGTACGAGCAGTACTTC | CASSANGGYEQYF
TRBJ2-6 | TRBV4-1 | - | - | TGCGCCAGCAGCCAGAGTCTGTCCTCTGGGGCCAACGTCCTGACTTTC | CASSQSLSSGANVLTF
TRBJ2-3 | TRBV19 | - | - | TGTGCCAGTAGTATAAGGGGGGTTGATACGCAGTATTTT | CASSIRGVDTQYF
TRBJ1-4 | TRBV5-6 | - | TRBD1 | TGTGCCAGCAGCTTGCATCAGACAGGGTTTCGTGAAAAACTGTTTTTT | CASSLHQTGFREKLFF
TRBJ1-1 | TRBV5-4 | - | - | TGTGCCAGCAGCTTTCTTCAGGGTGAAGCTTTCTTT | CASSFLQGEAFF
TRBJ2-7 | TRBV4-3 | once | TRBD2 | TGCGCCAGCAGCCAAACTAGCGGGGGGGCTTACGAGCAGTACTTC | CASSQTSGGAYEQYF
TRBJ1-1 | TRBV29-1 | - | TRBD1 | TGCAGCGCCGGGACAGGTGGGGCCACTGAAGCTTTCTTT | CSAGTGGATEAFF
TRBJ1-2 | TRBV10-3 | - | TRBD1 | TGTGCCATCTCCGGGACGACAGGACAGGGGGCGGCGGGCTATGGCTACACCTTC | CAISGTTGQGAAGYGYTF
TRBJ1-2 | TRBV6-1 | - | - | TGTGCCAGCAGTGAACGGGGTAAAAACTATGGCTACACCTTC | CASSERGKNYGYTF
TRBJ2-6 | TRBV11-3 | - | TRBD1 | TGTGCCAGCAGCCCGAGACAGGGGACAACTGGGGCCAACGTCCTGACTTTC | CASSPRQGTTGANVLTF
TRBJ1-5 | TRBV10-3 | - | TRBD1 | TGTGCCATCACAGGGGGTGTCAATCAGCCCCAGCATTTT | CAITGGVNQPQHF
TRBJ1-3 | TRBV3-1/TRBV3-2 | - | TRBD1 | TGTGCCAGCAGCCAAGTGGACAGGCCCGGCTCTGGAAACACCATATATTTT | CASSQVDRPGSGNTIYF
TRBJ2-5 | TRBV6-5 | - | TRBD1 | TGTGCCAGCAGCCCAGGGGGAGAGACCCAGTACTTC | CASSPGGETQYF
TRBJ2-1 | TRBV7-9 | - | TRBD2 | TGTGCCAGCAGCTTATCCGGGACTAGCGGGGTGAGCTCCTACAATGAGCAGTTCTTC | CASSLSGTSGVSSYNEQFF
TRBJ1-1 | TRBV6-5 | - | TRBD1 | TGTGCCAGCAATAAGGACAGGGGGAAGGCTGAAGCTTTCTTT | CASNKDRGKAEAFF
TRBJ2-1 | TRBV19 | - | TRBD2 | TGTGCCAGTAGTATTGGGACTAGCTCCATTTCCTACAATGAGCAGTTCTTC | CASSIGTSSISYNEQFF
TRBJ1-6 | TRBV7-2 | - | - | TGTGCCAGCAGCTTAGAAGGACACCCCAGGGATAATTCACCCCTCCACTTT | CASSLEGHPRDNSPLHF
TRBJ2-7 | TRBV11-2 | - | - | TGTGCCAGCAGCTTGGAAGGGGCGGGCTACGAGCAGTACTTC | CASSLEGAGYEQYF
TRBJ2-3 | TRBV19 | once | TRBD1 | TGTGCCAGTAGACCCGTCACCGGGACAGGGGGCTCAGATACGCAGTATTTT | CASRPVTGTGGSDTQYF
TRBJ1-6 | TRBV27 | - | - | TGTGCCAGCACTCCGGGACTGTATAATTCACCCCTCCACTTT | CASTPGLYNSPLHF
TRBJ1-5 | TRBV5-1 | few | - | TGCGCCAGCAGCTTGGAGGGGGGGCGCGAGCAGCCCCAGCATTTT | CASSLEGGREQPQHF
TRBJ2-7 | TRBV4-3 | - | TRBD1 | TGCGCCAGCAGCCTATACTACCCCCTGGGACAGGGGACCTACGAGCAGTACTTC | CASSLYYPLGQGTYEQYF
TRBJ1-5 | TRBV11-2 | - | - | TGTGCCAGCAGCTTAGTCAGGGGCTATAGCAATCAGCCCCAGCATTTT | CASSLVRGYSNQPQHF
TRBJ2-5 | TRBV29-1 | - | - | TGCAGCGTTGAAAACAGGGGGGGAGAGACCCAGTACTTC | CSVENRGGETQYF
TRBJ1-5 | TRBV21-1 | once | - | TGTGCCAGCAGCATGGGGCGAGAATATAGCAATCAGCCCCAGCATTTT | CASSMGREYSNQPQHF
TRBJ1-2 | TRBV6-5 | - | - | TGTGCCAGCAGTTACTTAGGGAGGGGAGGGAGTTATGGCTACACCTTC | CASSYLGRGGSYGYTF
TRBJ1-2 | TRBV19 | - | - | TGTGCCAGTAGTGAGGGGCGGTACTATGGCTACACCTTC | CASSEGRYYGYTF
TRBJ1-4 | TRBV16 | - | - | TGTGCCAGCAGCCAAGGGCAGGGGTTATTGGAAAAACTGTTTTTT | CASSQGQGLLEKLFF
TRBJ2-3 | TRBV21-1 | - | - | TGTGCCAGCAGCAAAGCGGGGGCACCCACAGATACGCAGTATTTT | CASSKAGAPTDTQYF
TRBJ2-7 | TRBV3-1/TRBV3-2 | - | - | TGTGCCAGCAGCCAAGGGAGCACAGACGGCTACGAGCAGTACTTC | CASSQGSTDGYEQYF
TRBJ1-4 | TRBV30 | - | TRBD1 | TGTGCCTGGAGTTACGGACAGGGGACGAATGAAAAACTGTTTTTT | CAWSYGQGTNEKLFF
TRBJ2-5 | TRBV5-1 | - | - | TGCGCCAGCAGCTTAAGCTCACAGGGTTTCCAAGAGACCCAGTACTTC | CASSLSSQGFQETQYF